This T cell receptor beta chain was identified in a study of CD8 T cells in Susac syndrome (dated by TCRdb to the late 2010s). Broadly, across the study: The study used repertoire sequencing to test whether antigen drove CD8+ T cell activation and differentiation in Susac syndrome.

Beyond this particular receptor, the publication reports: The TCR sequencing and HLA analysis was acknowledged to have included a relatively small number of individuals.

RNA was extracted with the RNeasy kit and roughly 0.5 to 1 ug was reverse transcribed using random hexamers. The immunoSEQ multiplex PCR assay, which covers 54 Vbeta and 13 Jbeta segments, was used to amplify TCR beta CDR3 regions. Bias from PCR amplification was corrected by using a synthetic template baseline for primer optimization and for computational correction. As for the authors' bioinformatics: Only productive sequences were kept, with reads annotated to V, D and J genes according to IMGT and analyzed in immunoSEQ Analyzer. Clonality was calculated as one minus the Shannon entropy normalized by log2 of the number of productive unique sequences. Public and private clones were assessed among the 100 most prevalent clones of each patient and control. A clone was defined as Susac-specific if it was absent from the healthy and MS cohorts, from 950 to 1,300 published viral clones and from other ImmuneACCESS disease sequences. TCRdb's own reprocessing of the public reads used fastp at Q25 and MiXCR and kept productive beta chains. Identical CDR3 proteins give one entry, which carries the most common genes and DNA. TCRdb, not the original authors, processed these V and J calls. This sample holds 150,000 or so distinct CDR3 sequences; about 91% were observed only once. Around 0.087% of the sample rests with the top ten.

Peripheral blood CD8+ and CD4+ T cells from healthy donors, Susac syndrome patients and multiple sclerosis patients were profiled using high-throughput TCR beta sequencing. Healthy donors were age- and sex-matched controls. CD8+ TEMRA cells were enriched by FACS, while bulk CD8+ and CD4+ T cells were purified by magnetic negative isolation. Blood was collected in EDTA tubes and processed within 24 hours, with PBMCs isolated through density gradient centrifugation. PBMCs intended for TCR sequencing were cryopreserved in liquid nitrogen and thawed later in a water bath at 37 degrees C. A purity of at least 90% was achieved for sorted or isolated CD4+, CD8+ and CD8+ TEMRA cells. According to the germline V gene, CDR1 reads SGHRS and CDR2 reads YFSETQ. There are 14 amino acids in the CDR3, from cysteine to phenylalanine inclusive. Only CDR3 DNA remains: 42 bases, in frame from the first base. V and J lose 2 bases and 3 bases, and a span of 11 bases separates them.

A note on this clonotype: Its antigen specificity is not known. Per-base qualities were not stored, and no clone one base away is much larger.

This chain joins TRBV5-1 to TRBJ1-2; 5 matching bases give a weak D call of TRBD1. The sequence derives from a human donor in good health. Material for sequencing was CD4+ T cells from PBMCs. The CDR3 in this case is CASSFQQDDYGYTF. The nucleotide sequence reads TGCGCCAGCAGCTTTCAACAGGATGACTATGGCTACACCTTC.